Presented here are 21 T cell receptor beta chains from one specimen sequenced in a study of T cell repertoires in cytomegalovirus infection. TCRdb analysed the reads with MiXCR anew, one entry per CDR3 protein. The data hold 200,000 to 250,000 distinct CDR3 sequences, with 20% to 25% observed a single time. Specimen: CD8+ T cells from PBMCs. These receptor sequences come from a human donor in good health (CMV status not recorded). Some clones in this sample may be carry-over from other donors' samples.

This clonotype showed up many times. The chain carries TRBV27 and TRBJ1-5; D gene uncertain. Per the germline V gene, CDR1 is MNHEY and CDR2 is SMNVEV (reference sequence). Trimming pared 2 bases from V and 3 bases from J, leaving 5 bases between. This CDR3 has 13 amino acids. Here the CDR3 DNA reads TGTGCCAGCAGTTTAGGTCACAATCAGCCCCAGCATTTT. Protein product: CASSLGHNQPQHF.

The V gene is TRBV12-3 or TRBV12-4, the J gene TRBJ2-5; no definite D call. The germline V and J ends were trimmed by 7 bases and 4 bases, with 13 bases remaining between them. The CDR3 is made up of 13 amino acids. The CDR3 loop reads CASKNRPSETQYF. The CDR3 nucleotides read TGTGCCAGCAAGAATCGACCGTCAGAGACCCAGTACTTC.

The chain links TRBV4-2 to TRBJ2-7; the D gene is possibly TRBD1 (5 bases). The CDR3 is 13 residues long. Germline V gene data show CDR1 as LGHNA and CDR2 as YNFKEQ. Trimming took off 0 bases at V and 5 bases at J, with 8 bases between the two ends. CDR3 residues: CASSQDPRDEQYF. The CDR3 DNA is TGTGCCAGCAGCCAAGATCCCAGGGACGAGCAGTACTTC.

The chain is built from TRBV14 and TRBJ1-2; D gene unclear. The CDR3 has 15 residues. Deletions cut 4 bases from V and 3 bases from J, with 15 bases between. The germline CDR1 and CDR2 sequences are SGHDN and FVKESK. The CDR3: CASSPTSGSYYGYTF. The CDR3 DNA is TGTGCCAGCAGCCCAACGTCGGGGTCGTACTATGGCTACACCTTC.

The J gene is TRBJ2-5, the V gene TRBV7-9, with a weak D call TRBD2 (6 bases). Germline V gene data show CDR1 as SEHNR and CDR2 as FQNEAQ (reference sequence). V lost 0 bases to trimming and J lost 3 bases, with 17 bases between them. The CDR3 is 17 residues long. CDR3 protein: CASSLAQGVLAEETQYF. The CDR3 DNA is TGTGCCAGCAGCTTAGCGCAAGGGGTACTAGCAGAAGAGACCCAGTACTTC.

This clonotype was seen more than once but under ten times. The chain has TRBV10-3 and TRBJ2-5; a weak D match, TRBD1 (6 bases). CDR3 size: 14 residues. The germline V gene encodes CDR1 ENHRY and CDR2 SYGVKD. V lost 3 bases and J lost 0, with 8 bases in between. CDR3 region: CAISDWTDQETQYF. CDR3 DNA sequence: TGTGCCATCAGTGATTGGACAGACCAAGAGACCCAGTACTTC.

This clonotype was observed a few times. The chain joins TRBV29-1 to TRBJ2-3; 10 bases fit TRBD2. Germline V lookup: CDR1 SQVTM, CDR2 ANQGSEA. J gave up 3 bases and V 6 bases, and 6 bases lay outside the gene matches. This CDR3 has 14 residues. The CDR3 loop reads CSVETAGGTDTQYF. The CDR3 DNA sequence: TGCAGCGTCGAAACAGCGGGGGGGACAGATACGCAGTATTTT.

There are a few counts of this clonotype. V usage is TRBV7-3 and J usage is TRBJ2-2, with 13 bases aligning to TRBD2. Trimming cost V 5 bases and J 5 bases; bases outside gene matches: 8. This CDR3 is built from 17 residues. Germline V lookup: CDR1 SGHTA, CDR2 FQGTGA. The CDR3: CASSPRTSGGPTGELFF. The CDR3 region has the DNA TGTGCCAGCAGCCCTCGGACTAGCGGGGGTCCTACCGGGGAGCTGTTTTTT.

This clonotype was seen ten or more times. One end of the junction does not line up with germline, which may come from a read error. This chain connects TRBV7-6 to TRBJ2-1, with D unclear. Germline lookup yields CDR1 SGHVS and CDR2 FNYEAQ. The CDR3 spans 13 residues. CDR3 sequence reads: CASSLKRTSEPFF. The CDR3 region has the DNA TGTGCCAGCAGCTTAAAGCGAACCTCCGAGCCGTTCTTC.

Turning to this clonotype: This sequence may be a read error, since a much larger clone differs from it by one base. The genes are TRBV7-9 and TRBJ1-2; the D gene is possibly TRBD1 (6 bases). Germline CDR1 reads SEHNR; CDR2 reads FQNEAQ (reference sequence). This CDR3 has 16 amino acids. The CDR3 reads CASSLAGTGLNYGYNF. The CDR3 coding sequence is TGTGCCAGCAGCTTAGCCGGAACAGGGCTTAACTATGGCTACAACTTC.

The gene calls are TRBV7-9 and TRBJ1-1, with D hard to call. This CDR3 is built from 14 residues. From germline, CDR1 is SEHNR and CDR2 FQNEAQ (reference sequence). Trimming cost V 4 bases and J 0 bases, with 9 bases left between them. This CDR3 is CASSSWTVNTEAFF. CDR3 bases: TGTGCCAGCAGCTCCTGGACGGTGAACACTGAAGCTTTCTTT.

This clonotype was found a few times. This chain's CDR3 is CSVEGTEEFYGYTF. In DNA form, the CDR3 reads TGCAGCGTTGAAGGGACAGAAGAATTCTATGGCTACACCTTC. The V gene is TRBV29-1, the J gene TRBJ1-2, with D tentatively TRBD1 (6 bases). Trimming removed 1 base at V and 4 bases at J, with 13 bases between. The CDR3 has 14 amino acids. CDR1 is SQVTM, CDR2 ANQGSEA, per germline.

The chain employs TRBV7-6 and TRBJ2-2; D unclear. V gave up 3 bases and J gave up 6 bases, with 8 bases separating them. Germline CDR1 SGHVS, CDR2 FNYEAQ. The CDR3 is 13 amino acids. CDR3 sequence: CASSFGLAGELFF. In DNA, the CDR3 is TGTGCCAGCAGCTTTGGGTTGGCCGGGGAGCTGTTTTTT.

This clonotype was seen repeatedly, ten times or more. This chain connects TRBV15 to TRBJ2-3, with 7 bases fitting TRBD1. Germline CDR1 LNHNV, CDR2 YYDKDF (reference sequence). This CDR3 is built from 15 residues. J gave up 0 bases and V 5 bases, and 5 bases lay outside the gene matches. The DNA of the CDR3 is TGTGCCACCAGCCCCGGGACAGCTAGCACAGATACGCAGTATTTT. The encoded protein is CATSPGTASTDTQYF.

This clonotype was detected only a few times. The J gene is TRBJ1-5, the V gene TRBV19; 9 nucleotides align to TRBD1. Trimming at V came to 10 bases and at J to 8 bases, leaving 9 bases not matched to a gene. The CDR3 totals 13 residues. In germline, CDR1 is LNHDA, CDR2 SQIVND (reference sequence). The CDR3 sequence is CAIGQGRAKPQHF. The CDR3 DNA is TGTGCCATTGGACAGGGGAGGGCGAAGCCCCAGCATTTT.

This clonotype has only a few counts. This chain uses TRBV9 with TRBJ1-1; possibly TRBD1 for D (6 bases). This CDR3 comprises 15 residues. V was clipped by 2 bases and J by 4 bases, with 15 bases between them. Germline V CDR1 and CDR2: SGDLS, YYNGEE. CDR3 nucleotides: TGTGCCAGCAGCGTCTCGGGGGCTGTGGGCACTGAAGCTTTCTTT. The encoded protein is CASSVSGAVGTEAFF.

This clonotype has only a few counts. V is TRBV7-6 and J is TRBJ2-3; D is unclear. Germline loops: CDR1 SGHVS, CDR2 FNYEAQ. The CDR3 totals 14 residues. Trimming left V 4 bases short and J 3 bases short, with 11 bases between. CDR3 DNA sequence: TGTGCCAGCAGCTGGGTCGGTGGGACAGATACGCAGTATTTT. Amino acids: CASSWVGGTDTQYF.

Ten or more counts support this clonotype. The V gene is TRBV28, the J gene TRBJ2-1, with D perhaps given as TRBD1 or TRBD2 (6 bases each). V was cut by 9 bases and J by 10 bases, with 19 bases left in between. This CDR3 is 13 amino acids long. Germline V gene data show CDR1 as MDHEN and CDR2 as SYDVKM. The CDR3, as DNA: TGTGCCAGTATGCCCCCCGGGGGCGGGGAGCAGTTCTTC. It specifies CASMPPGGGEQFF.

This clonotype was picked up many times. The chain employs TRBV9 and TRBJ1-1; 7 bases map to TRBD1. Germline V gene lookup returns CDR1 SGDLS and CDR2 YYNGEE. This CDR3 region has 16 residues. After removal of 3 bases from V and 3 bases from J, the junction contained 11 bases not matched to a gene. CDR3 sequence (DNA): TGTGCCAGCAGCGCCTCCGGGACAGACTTATACACTGAAGCTTTCTTT. Translation: CASSASGTDLYTEAFF.

The gene calls are TRBV7-8 and TRBJ1-5; maybe TRBD1 (6 bases). With 5 bases removed from V and 0 bases from J, the gap between germline ends came to 14 bases. The length of the CDR3 is 16 residues. Germline V CDR1 and CDR2: SGHVS, FQNEAQ. The CDR3 nucleotides read TGTGCCAGCAGCCCCTCAAACAGGGTTAGCAATCAGCCCCAGCATTTT. Encoded protein: CASSPSNRVSNQPQHF.

This sequence joins TRBV14 and TRBJ2-7, with 9 positions matching TRBD2. Germline assignment: CDR1 SGHDN and CDR2 FVKESK. With 6 bases clipped from V and 0 bases from J, the junction kept 3 bases outside the gene matches. This CDR3 region has 14 residues. The CDR3 DNA is TGTGCCAGCAGGACTAGCGGCCTCTCCTACGAGCAGTACTTC. Translating gives CASRTSGLSYEQYF.